Sequencing of this TCR beta chain was carried out in a study of blood T cell repertoires in COVID-19. Study-level information: COVID-19 samples from acute and convalescent phases originated in the United States, Italy and Spain. From T cells, B-cell-depleted T cells, or PBMCs came the material, which was cDNA or gDNA.

In the case of this clone: Other DNA sequences in the same sample also yield this CDR3.

Original methodology: Reference gene primer amplification gave nucleated cell count estimates. The repertoire was sequenced with immunoSEQ multiplex PCR; TCRdb's copy has only in-frame clones and lacks some. The DNA gave D and trimming, while V, J and clone size come from that table. Altogether 150,000 to 200,000 clones are present, about 80% being singletons, with the ten largest covering approximately 2.5%. Trimming at V came to 3 bases and at J to 4 bases, leaving 6 bases not matched to a gene. The CDR3 is made up of 16 amino acids. Germline V gene data show CDR1 as SGHRS and CDR2 as YFSETQ. The sequencing input was peripheral blood. The TCR was taken from a human donor with acute or convalescent COVID-19. The donor label of this sample is uncertain. The chain has TRBV5-1 and TRBJ1-3, with 11 bases identical to TRBD1. The CDR3 coding sequence is TGCGCCAGCAGCTCGGAGGGACAGGGGGGAGGAAACACCATATATTTT. Amino acids: CASSSEGQGGGNTIYF.